The rows below give T cell receptor beta chains drawn from one sample of a study of cytomegalovirus exposure and HLA in healthy donors. This table comes from immunoSEQ multiplex PCR, and its TCRdb copy is limited to in-frame clones, with some not included. This sample yields some 130,000 clones, of which approximately 79% are seen a single time; just under 1% belongs to the top ten. The sequencing input was PBMCs. The receptors were sampled from a man between 18 and 29 years old in good health and CMV-seronegative. CDR3s include the opening cysteine and the closing phenylalanine or tryptophan. The D gene is left open where the match is weak. Clone size is stated in some rows and not others, as once, few, many or a class when expanded.

TRBJ1-5 - TRBV2 - CASNRAGGSFQPQHF TGTGCCAGCAATCGGGCGGGGGGCTCGTTTCAGCCCCAGCATTTT
TRBJ1-1 - TRBV2 - CASSEGRGRGNTEAFF TGTGCCAGCAGTGAAGGACGAGGGCGGGGAAACACTGAAGCTTTCTTT
TRBJ1-2 - TRBV15 - CATSRDSADYGYTF TGTGCCACCAGCAGAGATTCGGCGGACTATGGCTACACCTTC
TRBJ2-7 - TRBV30 once CAWSVTDYEQYF TGTGCCTGGAGTGTAACAGACTACGAGCAGTACTTC
TRBJ2-2 TRBD1 TRBV7-8 - CGVQGAVTGELFF TGTGGAGTTCAGGGGGCTGTCACCGGGGAGCTGTTTTTT
TRBJ2-1 - TRBV2 - CASSAAQGPTYNEQFF TGTGCCAGCAGTGCCGCCCAGGGGCCCACCTACAATGAGCAGTTCTTC
TRBJ2-1 - TRBV7-8 few CASSSPGGSEQFF TGTGCCAGCAGCTCACCGGGGGGCAGTGAGCAGTTCTTC
TRBJ1-1 - TRBV4-3 - CASSPKLAQGTEAFF TGCGCCAGCAGCCCAAAACTGGCCCAGGGCACTGAAGCTTTCTTT
TRBJ1-2 TRBD1 TRBV5-1 few CASSPSDRGHGYTF TGCGCCAGCAGCCCCTCGGACAGGGGACATGGCTACACCTTC
TRBJ2-7 TRBD1 TRBV27 - CASGDGQGYSYEQYF TGTGCCAGCGGGGACGGACAGGGCTATTCCTACGAGCAGTACTTC
TRBJ1-5 TRBD1 TRBV7-2 - CASSLGQGSNQPQHF TGTGCCAGCAGCTTAGGACAGGGTAGCAATCAGCCCCAGCATTTT
TRBJ1-4 TRBD1 TRBV19 - CASKISGTVNEKLFF TGTGCCAGTAAGATATCCGGGACAGTAAATGAAAAACTGTTTTTT
TRBJ2-7 - TRBV7-8 once CASTPQAALYEQYF TGTGCCAGCACCCCCCAAGCGGCCCTCTACGAGCAGTACTTC
TRBJ2-7 - TRBV30 - CAWRDTSYEQYF TGTGCCTGGAGGGACACCTCCTACGAGCAGTACTTC
TRBJ2-1 TRBD2 TRBV7-9 - CASSGMLASGEYNEQFF TGTGCCAGCAGCGGGATGCTGGCTAGCGGGGAGTACAATGAGCAGTTCTTC
TRBJ2-7 - TRBV5-1 - CASSLEQGEQYF TGCGCCAGCAGCTTGGAACAGGGAGAGCAGTACTTC
TRBJ2-3 TRBD1 TRBV27 - CASSTSGRGPTDTQYF TGTGCCAGCAGTACAAGCGGCAGGGGGCCCACAGATACGCAGTATTTT
TRBJ1-5 - TRBV2 few CASSDHWTVNQPQHF TGTGCCAGCAGTGATCATTGGACAGTCAATCAGCCCCAGCATTTT
TRBJ1-4 TRBD1 TRBV15 few CATSRGYGDSNEKLFF TGTGCCACCAGCAGAGGGTACGGGGACAGTAATGAAAAACTGTTTTTT
TRBJ1-5 - TRBV19 - CASSSDRINQPQHF TGTGCCAGTAGTAGTGACAGGATCAATCAGCCCCAGCATTTT
TRBJ1-5 - TRBV5-1 - CASSFTGNQPQHF TGCGCCAGCAGCTTTACAGGGAATCAGCCCCAGCATTTT
TRBJ2-5 TRBD1 TRBV10-3 - CAVRGTVKGQETQYF TGTGCCGTTAGAGGGACAGTGAAGGGCCAAGAGACCCAGTACTTC
TRBJ2-7 - TRBV18 - CASSEVYYEQYF TGTGCCAGCTCGGAGGTATACTACGAGCAGTACTTC
TRBJ1-2 - TRBV9 - CASSATELANYGYTF TGTGCCAGCAGCGCGACAGAGTTAGCTAACTATGGCTACACCTTC
TRBJ2-3 TRBD1 TRBV6-1 - CASSDRTGAPTDTQYF TGTGCCAGCAGTGACAGGACAGGGGCCCCCACAGATACGCAGTATTTT
TRBJ1-3 - TRBV6-5 - CASSYLPGVGNTIYF TGTGCCAGCAGTTACCTTCCCGGGGTGGGAAACACCATATATTTT
TRBJ2-1 TRBD1 TRBV5-6 - CASSLATGVNNEQFF TGTGCCAGCAGCTTGGCCACAGGGGTCAACAATGAGCAGTTCTTC
TRBJ2-5 TRBD1 TRBV15 - CATAGQGKETQYF TGTGCCACCGCGGGACAGGGGAAAGAGACCCAGTACTTC
TRBJ2-5 TRBD1 TRBV6-1 - CASNLGQGGVQYF TGTGCCAGCAACCTAGGACAGGGGGGGGTCCAGTACTTC
TRBJ1-2 - TRBV10-1 few CASSVLEFYGYTF TGCGCCAGCAGTGTGCTAGAGTTCTATGGCTACACCTTC
TRBJ1-4 TRBD1 TRBV6-6 - CASKTTGGELFF TGTGCCAGCAAAACGACAGGGGGCGAACTGTTTTTT
TRBJ1-1 - TRBV5-4 few CASRNRDGTEAFF TGTGCCAGCAGGAACAGGGACGGAACTGAAGCTTTCTTT
TRBJ1-1 - TRBV7-6 - CASSPRENTEAFF TGTGCCAGCAGCCCCCGGGAGAACACTGAAGCTTTCTTT
TRBJ2-7 TRBD1 TRBV29-1 - CSVEGGTGGKKPYEQYF TGCAGCGTTGAAGGGGGGACAGGGGGCAAAAAGCCCTACGAGCAGTACTTC
TRBJ1-2 TRBD1 TRBV7-8 - CASSELPGQEQIYGYTF TGTGCCAGCAGCGAACTACCGGGACAGGAGCAAATCTATGGCTACACCTTC
TRBJ1-4 - TRBV7-9 - CSSTRSWAILGNEKLFF TGTTCCAGCACCCGAAGCTGGGCGATCTTGGGTAATGAAAAACTGTTTTTT
TRBJ1-3 - TRBV5-1 - CASSFGGDSGNTIYF TGCGCCAGCAGCTTTGGCGGTGACTCTGGAAACACCATATATTTT
TRBJ2-2 - TRBV11-2 - CASSSIRHPSTGELFF TGTGCCAGCAGCTCAATTCGACACCCCAGCACCGGGGAGCTGTTTTTT
TRBJ2-7 TRBD2 TRBV15 - CATSRGGGMYEQYF TGTGCCACCAGCAGAGGGGGGGGGATGTACGAGCAGTACTTC
TRBJ2-1 - TRBV18 - CASSPYSSYNEQFF TGTGCCAGCTCACCATACAGCTCCTACAATGAGCAGTTCTTC
TRBJ1-3 TRBD1 TRBV25-1 - CASSDDRGGNTIYF TGTGCCAGCAGTGACGACAGGGGCGGAAACACCATATATTTT
TRBJ2-1 TRBD1 TRBV5-4 - CASSLWDRINEQFF TGTGCCAGCAGCTTGTGGGACAGGATCAATGAGCAGTTCTTC
TRBJ2-3 - TRBV7-3 - CASSLGGGADTQYF TGTGCCAGCAGCTTGGGAGGGGGGGCCGACACGCAGTATTTT
TRBJ1-1 TRBD1 TRBV4-1 few CASSQGYRGGTEAFF TGCGCCAGCAGCCAAGGGTACAGGGGGGGCACTGAAGCTTTCTTT
TRBJ2-2 - TRBV7-9 - CASSSTTGNTGELFF TGTGCCAGCAGCTCGACGACAGGGAACACCGGGGAGCTGTTTTTT
TRBJ2-7 - TRBV7-2 - CASSPSTFRVHTYEQYF TGTGCCAGCAGCCCTAGTACCTTTCGCGTCCACACCTACGAGCAGTACTTC
TRBJ2-5 - TRBV7-9 - CASSLATVPGWRTQYF TGTGCCAGCAGCTTGGCGACCGTCCCGGGGTGGCGGACCCAGTACTTC
TRBJ1-4 - TRBV2 - CASSEAGFVPGQTGEKLFF TGTGCCAGCAGTGAAGCGGGGTTTGTACCGGGCCAAACGGGGGAAAAACTGTTTTTT
TRBJ1-4 - TRBV29-1 few CSVAWGGEKLFF TGCAGCGTTGCATGGGGCGGTGAAAAACTGTTTTTT
TRBJ2-7 TRBD2 TRBV4-2 - CASSQESRGGFYEQYF TGTGCCAGCAGCCAAGAGTCCCGGGGGGGCTTCTACGAGCAGTACTTC
TRBJ1-1 - TRBV5-6 - CASSAPRQPPGRF TGTGCCAGCAGCGCCCCACGACAGCCGCCCGGCCGCTTT